This TCR beta chain was obtained from a study of PD-1 blockade in classical Hodgkin lymphoma. Study-wide results and caveats: Underlying causes for the observed repertoire differences were not defined, possibly disease activity or prior therapy. Healthy donors were reported to have higher baseline TCR diversity than newly diagnosed patients.

Each patient's relapse followed autologous stem cell transplantation, and brentuximab vedotin exposure varied. The method was immunoSEQ multiplex PCR; TCRdb's version includes in-frame clones alone and lacks a portion of them. Among 110,000 or so clones listed, 80% to 90% were seen once. In regard to this clone: Antigen: not known.

V was clipped by 0 bases and J by 3 bases, with 16 bases between them. Germline V gives CDR1 SGHRS, CDR2 YFSETQ. This CDR3 has 17 residues. This receptor was obtained from a human donor with classical Hodgkin lymphoma. The gene calls are TRBV5-1 and TRBJ1-3, with D possibly TRBD1 on 6 matching bases. The sequencing here drew on peripheral blood mononuclear cells (PBMCs), taken before the second cycle of nivolumab. The CDR3 loop is CASSLELQGFFGNTIYF. CDR3 DNA sequence: TGCGCCAGCAGCTTGGAACTACAGGGTTTTTTTGGAAACACCATATATTTT.